A single sample gave rise to the 5 T cell receptor beta chains below, sequenced in a study of shared clonotypes between healthy human individuals. Assay used: immunoSEQ multiplex PCR; TCRdb lists only in-frame clones, some missing. The table records 1.5 million to 2.5 million clones, about 95% of them present only once. Only CD45RO-negative cells positively selected for CCR7 counted as naive CD8 cells, so terminally differentiated effector memory CD45RA+ cells were excluded. Material for sequencing was naive CD8+ T cells sorted from blood. These receptors were collected from a man in his late teens or twenties in good health.

The V call is TRBV5-4, the J call TRBJ1-2; perhaps TRBD1 as D (6 bases). Germline V gives CDR1 SGHNT, CDR2 YYREEE (reference sequence). The CDR3 is 14 residues long. V was pared by 4 bases and J by 4 bases, with 14 bases between. The CDR3 here is CASSPERGSYGYTF. The CDR3 nucleotides read TGTGCCAGCAGCCCCGAGAGGGGGTCCTATGGCTACACCTTC.

This rearrangement joins TRBV27 to TRBJ2-7; D may be TRBD1 or TRBD2 (5 bases each). CDR1 and CDR2 (germline): MNHEY, SMNVEV (reference sequence). The V gene lost 2 bases and the J gene lost 6 bases, with 11 bases spanning the gap. The CDR3 runs to 13 residues. The CDR3 protein is CASSLQRGPEQYF. The CDR3 bases are TGTGCCAGCAGTTTACAGAGGGGCCCCGAGCAGTACTTC.

V is TRBV28 and J is TRBJ2-7, with D perhaps being TRBD1 or TRBD2 (6 bases each). Trimming removed 6 bases from V and 3 bases from J, with 15 bases in between. This CDR3 is 14 amino acids long. The germline V gene has CDR1 MDHEN and CDR2 SYDVKM. CDR3 in DNA: TGTGCCAGCAGGCCCGGGGGCGGGGTCTACGAGCAGTACTTC. It translates to CASRPGGGVYEQYF. The full variable domain, with the rest looked up from reference TRBV28 and TRBJ2-7, is DVKVTQSSRYLVKRTGEKVFLECVQDMDHENMFWYRQDPGLGLRLIYFSYDVKMKEKGDIPEGYSVSREKKERFSLILESASTNQTSMYLCASRPGGGVYEQYFGPGTRLTVT.

This chain links TRBV4-3 with TRBJ2-6; D is undetermined. Germline V lookup: CDR1 LGHNA, CDR2 YSLEER. Trimming took off 2 bases at V and 2 bases at J, with 16 bases between the two ends. CDR3 length: 18 amino acids. The CDR3 is CASSQSPWAETGANVLTF. Written as DNA, the CDR3 is TGCGCCAGCAGCCAAAGTCCGTGGGCAGAAACTGGGGCCAACGTCCTGACTTTC.

The chain links TRBV6-6 to TRBJ2-7, with D uncertain. V was cut by 0 bases and J by 3 bases, with 6 bases left in between. The length of the CDR3 is 13 residues. Germline V gene lookup returns CDR1 MNHNY and CDR2 SVGAGI (reference sequence). The CDR3 DNA reads as TGTGCCAGCAGTTACTCTGCGTACTACGAGCAGTACTTC. Its translation is CASSYSAYYEQYF.